The 2 T cell receptor beta chains below were found in one sample sequenced in a study of tumor and adjacent non-tumor tissue in lung cancer. RNA was extracted from bulk tissue without any cell sorting. The normal lung tissue was taken more than 3 cm from the tumor edge. TCRbeta libraries were built with three rounds of nested PCR, modified from ARM-PCR. A single record per CDR3 protein comes from TCRdb applying MiXCR to the multiplex PCR reads. The repertoire holds approximately 77,000 distinct CDR3 sequences, with 80% to 90% as singletons. What was sequenced was distant non-tumor lung tissue. All receptors derive from a man aged 55 to 69 with non-small cell lung cancer.

V and J are TRBV6-5 and TRBJ2-3; D is undetermined. The CDR3 spans 12 residues. The V end was cut by 10 bases, the J end by 1 base, with 9 bases between. The V gene's germline CDR1 is MNHEY and CDR2 SVGAGI. CDR3 bases: TGTGCCAACATCACAGGCACAGATACGCAGTATTTT. It codes for CANITGTDTQYF.

The rearrangement joins TRBV11-2 to TRBJ1-1, with D maybe TRBD1 (6 bases). V lost 1 base to trimming and J lost 12 bases, with 18 bases between them. The CDR3 extends over 14 amino acids. Germline values: CDR1 SGHAT, CDR2 FQNNGV. CDR3 in DNA: TGTGCCAGCAGCTTAGGTCAGGGGAACACCGAATCTTTCTTT. Residues: CASSLGQGNTESFF.